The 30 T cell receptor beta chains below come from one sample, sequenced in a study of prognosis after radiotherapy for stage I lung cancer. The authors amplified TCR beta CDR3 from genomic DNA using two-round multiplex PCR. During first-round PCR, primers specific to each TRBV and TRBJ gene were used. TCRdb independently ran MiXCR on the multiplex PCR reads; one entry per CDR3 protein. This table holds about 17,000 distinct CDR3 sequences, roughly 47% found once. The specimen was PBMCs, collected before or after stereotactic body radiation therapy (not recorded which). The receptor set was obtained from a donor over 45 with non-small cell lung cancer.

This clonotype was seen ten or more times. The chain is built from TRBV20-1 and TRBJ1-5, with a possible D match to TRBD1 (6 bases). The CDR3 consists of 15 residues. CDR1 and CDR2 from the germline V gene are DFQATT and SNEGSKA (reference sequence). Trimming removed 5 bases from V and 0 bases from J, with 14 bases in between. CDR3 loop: CSAWTEDYSNQPQHF. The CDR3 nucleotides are TGCAGTGCTTGGACAGAGGACTATAGCAATCAGCCCCAGCATTTT.

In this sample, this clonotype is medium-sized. The CDR3 DNA follows: TGTGCCACCAGTGGGCAGGGGGCTCATGGCTACACCTTC. Translated, it gives CATSGQGAHGYTF. The chain couples TRBV24-1 to TRBJ1-2, with 8 bases fitting TRBD1. This CDR3 has 13 residues. V lost 5 bases, J lost 6 bases, and 4 bases stayed unmatched. The germline gives CDR1 KGHDR, CDR2 SFDVKD.

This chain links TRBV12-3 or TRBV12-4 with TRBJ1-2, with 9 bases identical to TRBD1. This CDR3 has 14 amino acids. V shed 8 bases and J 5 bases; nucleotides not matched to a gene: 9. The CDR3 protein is CASPDTGTGYGYTF. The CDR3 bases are TGTGCCAGCCCAGATACCGGGACAGGGTATGGCTACACCTTC.

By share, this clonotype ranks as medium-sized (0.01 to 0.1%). CDR3 DNA: TGTGCCAGCAGTTCTTTCCTTCATTCACCCCTCCACTTT. This codes for CASSSFLHSPLHF. This chain connects TRBV28 to TRBJ1-6; D is undetermined. V shed 4 bases and J shed 8 bases, with 9 bases lying between them. Per germline, CDR1 MDHEN and CDR2 SYDVKM. The CDR3 consists of 13 residues.

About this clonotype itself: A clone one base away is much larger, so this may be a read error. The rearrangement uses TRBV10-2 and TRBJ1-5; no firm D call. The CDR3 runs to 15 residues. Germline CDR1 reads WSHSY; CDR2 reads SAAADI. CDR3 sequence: CASSKSTSWGQPQHF. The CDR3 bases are TGCGCCAGCAGTAAGTCGACATCCTGGGGTCAGCCCCAGCATTTT.

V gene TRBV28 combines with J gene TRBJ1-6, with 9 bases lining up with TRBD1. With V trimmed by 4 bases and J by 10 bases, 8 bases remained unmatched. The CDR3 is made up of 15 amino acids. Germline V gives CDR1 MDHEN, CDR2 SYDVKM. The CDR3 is CASSSPGQGRSPLHF. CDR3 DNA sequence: TGTGCCAGCAGTTCCCCGGGACAGGGTCGGTCACCCCTCCACTTT. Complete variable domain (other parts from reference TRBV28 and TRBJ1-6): DVKVTQSSRYLVKRTGEKVFLECVQDMDHENMFWYRQDPGLGLRLIYFSYDVKMKEKGDIPEGYSVSREKKERFSLILESASTNQTSMYLCASSSPGQGRSPLHFGNGTRLTVT.

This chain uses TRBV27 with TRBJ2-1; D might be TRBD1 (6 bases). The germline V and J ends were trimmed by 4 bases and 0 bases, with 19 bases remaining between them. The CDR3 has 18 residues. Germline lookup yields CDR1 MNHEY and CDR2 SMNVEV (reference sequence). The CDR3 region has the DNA TGTGCCAGCAGTTACCCAGGGCGGACAGAGAGCTCCTACAATGAGCAGTTCTTC. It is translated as CASSYPGRTESSYNEQFF.

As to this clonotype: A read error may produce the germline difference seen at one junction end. The CDR3 nucleotides read TGTGCCAGCAGTTCTACCGGGGCCCTCTATAATTCACCCCTCCACTTT. Its protein product is CASSSTGALYNSPLHF. The chain links TRBV10-3 to TRBJ1-6, with TRBD1 as a possible D gene (5 bases). Germline V gene data show CDR1 as ENHRY and CDR2 as SYGVKD. The CDR3 spans 16 residues.

As DNA, the CDR3 is TGTGCCAGCAGCTTAGAGGTCAGGGGGCTGGGTGAGCAGTTCTTC. Protein product: CASSLEVRGLGEQFF. The chain couples TRBV7-6 to TRBJ2-1; TRBD1 aligns across 8 bases. The germline V gene encodes CDR1 SGHVS and CDR2 FNYEAQ. Unmatched junction bases numbered 8, after V lost 1 base and J lost 9 bases. CDR3 length: 15 residues.

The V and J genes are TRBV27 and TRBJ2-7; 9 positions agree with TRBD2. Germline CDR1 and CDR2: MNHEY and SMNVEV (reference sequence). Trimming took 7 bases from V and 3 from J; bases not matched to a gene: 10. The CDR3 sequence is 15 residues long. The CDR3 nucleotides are TGTGCCAGCACGGGGGGAGTAGCGGGAGACTACGAGCAGTACTTC. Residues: CASTGGVAGDYEQYF.

CDR3 bases: TGTGCCAGCAGCCACCGGGACAGGGATTCACCCCTCCACTTT. Protein product: CASSHRDRDSPLHF. The gene calls are TRBV7-3 and TRBJ1-6; 9 nucleotides align to TRBD1. CDR1 is SGHTA and CDR2 is FQGTGA in the germline V gene. The CDR3 extends over 14 amino acids. After removal of 5 bases from V and 8 bases from J, the junction contained 4 bases not matched to a gene.

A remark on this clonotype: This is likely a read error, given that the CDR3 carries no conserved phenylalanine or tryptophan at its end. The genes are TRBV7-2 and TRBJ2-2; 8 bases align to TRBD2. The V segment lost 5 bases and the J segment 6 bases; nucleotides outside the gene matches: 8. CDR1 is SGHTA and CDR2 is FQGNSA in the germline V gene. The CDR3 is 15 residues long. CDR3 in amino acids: CASSLSGRIPGELFL. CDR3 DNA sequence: TGTGCCAGCAGCCTGAGCGGGAGAATCCCCGGGGAGCTGTTTCTT.

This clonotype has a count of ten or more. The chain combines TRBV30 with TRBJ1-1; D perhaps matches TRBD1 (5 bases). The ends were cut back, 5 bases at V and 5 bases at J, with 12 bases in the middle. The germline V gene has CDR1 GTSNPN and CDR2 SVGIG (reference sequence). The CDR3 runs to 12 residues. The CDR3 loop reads CAWSSGVTEAFF. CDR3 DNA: TGTGCCTGGTCCTCGGGGGTGACTGAAGCTTTCTTT.

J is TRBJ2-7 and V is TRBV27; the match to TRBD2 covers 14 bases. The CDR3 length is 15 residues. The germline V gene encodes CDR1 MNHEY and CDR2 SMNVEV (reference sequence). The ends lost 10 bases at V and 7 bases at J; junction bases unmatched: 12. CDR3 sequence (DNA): TGTGCCACCGGGACTAGCGGGAGTCTGGAACGTGAGCAGTACTTC. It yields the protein CATGTSGSLEREQYF.

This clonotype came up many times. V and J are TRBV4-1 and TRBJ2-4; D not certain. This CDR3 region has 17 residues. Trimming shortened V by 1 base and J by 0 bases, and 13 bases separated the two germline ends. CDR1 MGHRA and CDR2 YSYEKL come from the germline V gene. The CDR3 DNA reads TGCGCCAGCAGCCAAGTAGTACTGAACCTAGCCAAAAACATTCAGTACTTC. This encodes CASSQVVLNLAKNIQYF.

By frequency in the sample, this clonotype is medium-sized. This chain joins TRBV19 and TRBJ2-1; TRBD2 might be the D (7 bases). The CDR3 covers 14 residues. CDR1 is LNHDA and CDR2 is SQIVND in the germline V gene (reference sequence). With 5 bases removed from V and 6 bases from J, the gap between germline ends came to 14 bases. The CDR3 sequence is CASSAAGAGNEQFF. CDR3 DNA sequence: TGTGCCAGTAGTGCGGCGGGGGCGGGCAATGAGCAGTTCTTC.

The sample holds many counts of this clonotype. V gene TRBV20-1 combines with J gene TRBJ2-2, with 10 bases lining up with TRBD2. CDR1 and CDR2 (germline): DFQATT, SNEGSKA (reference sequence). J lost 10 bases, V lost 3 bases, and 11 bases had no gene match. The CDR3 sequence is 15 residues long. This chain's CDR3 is CSARFLAGGTEELFF. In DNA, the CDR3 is TGCAGTGCTAGGTTCTTAGCGGGGGGCACAGAGGAGCTGTTTTTT.

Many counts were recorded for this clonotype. This CDR3 reads CASTQGSGVEKLFF. In DNA, the CDR3 is TGTGCCAGCACCCAAGGTTCAGGGGTGGAAAAACTGTTTTTT. The rearrangement links TRBV7-9 to TRBJ1-4; the D gene is possibly TRBD1 (6 bases). This CDR3 is built from 14 residues. Germline loops: CDR1 SEHNR, CDR2 FQNEAQ (reference sequence). Trimming took off 7 bases at V and 8 bases at J, with 17 bases between the two ends.

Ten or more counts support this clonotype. In DNA form, the CDR3 reads TGCAGCGTTGAAGATCTTGGGGTTGGCTACACCTTC. It translates to CSVEDLGVGYTF. V and J are TRBV29-1 and TRBJ1-2, with D uncertain. Germline V gives CDR1 SQVTM, CDR2 ANQGSEA. The V and J ends lost 0 bases and 7 bases respectively, with 9 bases between them. There are 12 residues in the CDR3. Supplemented by reference TRBV29-1 and TRBJ1-2, the full variable domain reads SAVISQKPSRDICQRGTSLTIQCQVDSQVTMMFWYRQQPGQSLTLIATANQGSEATYESGFVIDKFPISRPNLTFSTLTVSNMSPEDSSIYLCSVEDLGVGYTFGSGTRLTVV.

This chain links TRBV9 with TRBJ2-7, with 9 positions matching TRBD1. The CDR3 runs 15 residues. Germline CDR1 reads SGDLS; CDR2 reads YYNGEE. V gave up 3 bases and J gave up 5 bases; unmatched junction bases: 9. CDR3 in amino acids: CASSEKGQGVHEQYF. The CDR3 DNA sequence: TGTGCCAGCAGCGAGAAGGGACAGGGAGTCCACGAGCAGTACTTC.

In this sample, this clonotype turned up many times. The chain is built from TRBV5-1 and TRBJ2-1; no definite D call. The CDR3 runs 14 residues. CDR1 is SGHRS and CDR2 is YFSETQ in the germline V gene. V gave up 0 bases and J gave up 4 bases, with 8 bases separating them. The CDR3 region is CASSLGQVYNEQFF. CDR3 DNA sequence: TGCGCCAGCAGCTTGGGGCAGGTGTACAATGAGCAGTTCTTC.

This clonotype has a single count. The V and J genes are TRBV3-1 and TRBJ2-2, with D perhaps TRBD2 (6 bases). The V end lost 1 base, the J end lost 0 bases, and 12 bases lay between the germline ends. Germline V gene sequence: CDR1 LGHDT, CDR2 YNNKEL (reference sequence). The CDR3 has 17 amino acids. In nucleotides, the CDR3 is TGTGCCAGCAGCCAAGTCCAGACTAGTCCGAACACCGGGGAGCTGTTTTTT. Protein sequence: CASSQVQTSPNTGELFF.

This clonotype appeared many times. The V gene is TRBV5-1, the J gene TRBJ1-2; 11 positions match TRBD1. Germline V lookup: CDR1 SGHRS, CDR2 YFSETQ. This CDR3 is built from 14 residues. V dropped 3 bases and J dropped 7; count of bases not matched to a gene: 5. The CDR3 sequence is CASSSGQGDGGYTF. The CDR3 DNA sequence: TGCGCCAGCAGCTCGGGACAGGGGGATGGTGGCTACACCTTC.

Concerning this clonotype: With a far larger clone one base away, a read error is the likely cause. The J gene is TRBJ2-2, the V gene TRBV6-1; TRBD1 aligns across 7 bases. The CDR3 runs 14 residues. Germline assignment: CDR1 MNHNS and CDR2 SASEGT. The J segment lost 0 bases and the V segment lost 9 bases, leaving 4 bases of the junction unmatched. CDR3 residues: CARQGTANTGELFF. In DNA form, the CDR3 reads TGTGCCAGACAGGGGACAGCGAACACCGGGGAGCTGTTTTTT.

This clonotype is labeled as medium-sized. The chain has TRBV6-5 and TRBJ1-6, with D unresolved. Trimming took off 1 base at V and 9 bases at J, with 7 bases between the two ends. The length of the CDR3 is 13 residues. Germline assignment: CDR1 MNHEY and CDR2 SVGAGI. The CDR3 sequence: CASSYLDTSPLHF. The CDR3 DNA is TGTGCCAGCAGTTACTTAGACACTTCACCCCTCCACTTT.

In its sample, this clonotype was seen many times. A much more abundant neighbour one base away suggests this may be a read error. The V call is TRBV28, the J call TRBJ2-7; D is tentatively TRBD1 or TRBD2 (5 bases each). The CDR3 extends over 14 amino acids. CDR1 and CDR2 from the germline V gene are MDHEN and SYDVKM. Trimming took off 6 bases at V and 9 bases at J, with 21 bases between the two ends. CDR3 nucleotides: TGTGCCAGCAGCAGCGCCAGGGTAGATCGGGGGCAGTACTTC. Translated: CASSSARVDRGQYF.

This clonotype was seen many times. The CDR3 reads CASSRDRVYYEQYF. DNA of the CDR3: TGTGCCAGCTCACGGGACAGGGTTTACTACGAGCAGTACTTC. The chain uses TRBV18 and TRBJ2-7; TRBD1 aligns across 9 bases. This CDR3 has 14 amino acids. CDR1 and CDR2 (germline): KGHSH, LQKENI. After removal of 4 bases from V and 3 bases from J, the junction contained 4 bases not matched to a gene.

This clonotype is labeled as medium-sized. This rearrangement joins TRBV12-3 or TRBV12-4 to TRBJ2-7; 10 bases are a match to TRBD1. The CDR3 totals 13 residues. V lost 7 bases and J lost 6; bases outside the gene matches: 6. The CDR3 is CASNRQGAGEQYF. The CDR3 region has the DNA TGTGCCAGCAACCGACAGGGGGCGGGCGAGCAGTACTTC.

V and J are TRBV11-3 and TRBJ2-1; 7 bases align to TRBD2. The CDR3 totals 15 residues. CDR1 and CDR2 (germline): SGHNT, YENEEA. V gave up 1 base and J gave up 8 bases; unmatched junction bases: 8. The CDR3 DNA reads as TGTGCCAGCAGCTTAGGGGGGGGTACTGTACATGAGCAGTTCTTC. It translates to CASSLGGGTVHEQFF.

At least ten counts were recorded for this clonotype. CDR3 sequence: CASSFSGSSYEQYF. CDR3 nucleotide sequence: TGTGCCAGCAGCTTTTCGGGTTCCTCCTACGAGCAGTACTTC. The chain uses TRBV5-6 and TRBJ2-7; D gene uncertain. The CDR3 covers 14 residues. Germline CDR1 reads SGHDT; CDR2 reads YYEEEE. Trimming cost V 2 bases and J 0 bases, with 9 bases left between them. Looking up the rest from reference TRBV5-6 and TRBJ2-7 gives the full variable domain: DAGVTQSPTHLIKTRGQQVTLRCSPKSGHDTVSWYQQALGQGPQFIFQYYEEEERQRGNFPDRFSGHQFPNYSSELNVNALLLGDSALYLCASSFSGSSYEQYFGPGTRLTVT.